This passage covers 15 T cell receptor beta chains from one sample sequenced in a study of T cell responses to AZD1222 COVID-19 vaccine. The repertoire was sequenced with immunoSEQ multiplex PCR; TCRdb's copy has only in-frame clones and lacks some. The profile shows tens of thousands of clones, roughly 86% of them singletons. This sample comprised peripheral blood, obtained 28 days after the second AZD1222 dose. The source of these receptors is an adult who received the AZD1222 COVID-19 vaccine.

V is TRBV7-8 and J is TRBJ2-3, with D tentatively TRBD1 or TRBD2 (6 bases each). The CDR3 runs to 16 residues. The V and J ends lost 6 bases and 2 bases respectively, with 18 bases between them. CDR1 SGHVS and CDR2 FQNEAQ come from the germline V gene. CDR3 DNA sequence: TGTGCCAGCAGACAGGGTCGGACGGGAGACACAGATACGCAGTATTTT. This codes for CASRQGRTGDTDTQYF. The full variable domain, completed using reference TRBV7-8 and TRBJ2-3, is GAGVSQSPRYKVAKRGQDVALRCDPISGHVSLFWYQQALGQGPEFLTYFQNEAQLDKSGLPSDRFFAERPEGSVSTLKIQRTQQEDSAVYLCASRQGRTGDTDTQYFGPGTRLTVL.

The chain employs TRBV19 and TRBJ2-2; D unclear. With 1 base removed from V and 9 bases from J, the gap between germline ends came to 6 bases. From germline, CDR1 is LNHDA and CDR2 SQIVND (reference sequence). This CDR3 is 12 amino acids long. CDR3 sequence: CASSIGLRELFF. CDR3 coding DNA: TGTGCCAGTAGTATAGGCCTCCGGGAGCTGTTTTTT. The whole variable domain, filled in from reference TRBV19 and TRBJ2-2, reads DGGITQSPKYLFRKEGQNVTLSCEQNLNHDAMYWYRQDPGQGLRLIYYSQIVNDFQKGDIAEGYSVSREKKESFPLTVTSAQKNPTAFYLCASSIGLRELFFGEGSRLTVL.

The chain is built from TRBV19 and TRBJ2-7; perhaps TRBD2 as D (6 bases). CDR1 is LNHDA and CDR2 is SQIVND in the germline V gene (reference sequence). Trimming took off 6 bases at V and 4 bases at J, with 19 bases between the two ends. This CDR3 has 15 amino acids. The DNA of the CDR3 is TGTGCCAGTAGCGCCGGGAGCAGGAGAGGTTACGAGCAGTACTTC. It encodes CASSAGSRRGYEQYF.

This chain uses TRBV6-1 with TRBJ2-1, with 7 bases lining up with TRBD1. The CDR3 extends over 12 amino acids. Per germline, CDR1 MNHNS and CDR2 SASEGT. Unmatched junction bases numbered 4, after V lost 2 bases and J lost 12 bases. Here the CDR3 reads CASSEPRTGQFF. The CDR3 DNA reads as TGTGCCAGCAGTGAACCGAGGACAGGGCAGTTCTTC.

The chain joins TRBV7-2 to TRBJ1-4; unclear D gene. The CDR3 totals 16 residues. The V and J ends lost 5 bases and 5 bases respectively, with 18 bases between them. Germline CDR1 and CDR2: SGHTA and FQGNSA. The CDR3 DNA is TGTGCCAGCAGCCCCCCTGGCGCAGTGGCAAATGAAAAACTGTTTTTT. Protein: CASSPPGAVANEKLFF.

The J gene is TRBJ2-1, the V gene TRBV7-2, with TRBD1 identical over 9 bases. J was trimmed by 5 bases and V by 1 base; bases with no gene match: 6. Germline V gene lookup returns CDR1 SGHTA and CDR2 FQGNSA. The CDR3 is 16 amino acids. CDR3 sequence (DNA): TGTGCCAGCAGCTTAGGGACAGGGGAGGGTAACAATGAGCAGTTCTTC. Translation gives CASSLGTGEGNNEQFF. Drawing the rest from reference TRBV7-2 and TRBJ2-1, the complete variable domain is GAGVSQSPSNKVTEKGKDVELRCDPISGHTALYWYRQSLGQGLEFLIYFQGNSAPDKSGLPSDRFSAERTGGSVSTLTIQRTQQEDSAVYLCASSLGTGEGNNEQFFGPGTRLTVL.

The V gene is TRBV28, the J gene TRBJ2-3; no definite D call. Trimming took off 2 bases at V and 0 bases at J, with 12 bases between the two ends. Per germline, CDR1 MDHEN and CDR2 SYDVKM. The CDR3 spans 16 residues. The CDR3 reads CASSLAQASSTDTQYF. The CDR3, as DNA: TGTGCCAGCAGTTTAGCTCAGGCCTCTAGCACAGATACGCAGTATTTT.

V usage is TRBV10-3 and J usage is TRBJ2-7, with 11 bases that match TRBD2. The ends lost 4 bases at V and 3 bases at J; junction bases unmatched: 8. CDR1 ENHRY and CDR2 SYGVKD come from the germline V gene. This CDR3 has 16 residues. CDR3 loop: CAISGVSGRAYYEQYF. CDR3 nucleotides: TGTGCCATCAGTGGAGTTAGCGGGAGGGCTTACTACGAGCAGTACTTC.

The chain recombines TRBV28 with TRBJ2-5; D not resolved. Germline CDR1 and CDR2: MDHEN and SYDVKM. V lost 7 bases, J lost 5 bases, and 20 bases lay in between. The CDR3 runs to 15 residues. CDR3 in amino acids: CASTLQTMRRETQYF. CDR3 coding DNA: TGTGCCAGCACCCTTCAGACCATGCGGCGGGAGACCCAGTACTTC.

The chain joins TRBV5-1 to TRBJ2-1; 8 bases are shared with TRBD2. J gave up 2 bases and V 6 bases, and 4 bases lay outside the gene matches. Germline CDR1 reads SGHRS; CDR2 reads YFSETQ. This CDR3 spans 14 amino acids. CDR3 amino acids: CASKLAEPYNEQFF. As DNA, the CDR3 is TGCGCCAGCAAACTAGCGGAACCCTACAATGAGCAGTTCTTC.

The chain is built from TRBV11-2 and TRBJ1-4; D might be TRBD1 (5 bases). The V and J ends lost 5 bases and 4 bases respectively, with 17 bases between them. This CDR3 is built from 16 residues. Germline V lookup: CDR1 SGHAT, CDR2 FQNNGV. The DNA of the CDR3 is TGTGCCAGCAGCCCTTGGGAGGGGCAGATTAATGAAAAACTGTTTTTT. Protein: CASSPWEGQINEKLFF.

The chain joins TRBV15 to TRBJ2-1; 8 nucleotides match TRBD2. Germline lookup yields CDR1 LNHNV and CDR2 YYDKDF (reference sequence). This CDR3 has 16 residues. J was trimmed by 5 bases and V by 5 bases; bases with no gene match: 11. CDR3 loop: CATSPLGSGKNNEQFF. For the CDR3, the DNA is TGTGCCACCAGCCCCCTCGGTAGCGGGAAGAACAATGAGCAGTTCTTC.

For this clone: This CDR3 is also generated by other DNA sequences in the sample. The chain is built from TRBV29-1 and TRBJ1-1; no definite D call. V was cut by 4 bases and J by 1 base, with 4 bases left in between. CDR3 length: 11 residues. Germline V gene sequence: CDR1 SQVTM, CDR2 ANQGSEA. CDR3 bases: TGCAGCGTTGTTCGGAACACTGAAGCTTTCTTT. The encoded protein is CSVVRNTEAFF.

The chain uses TRBV15 and TRBJ2-3; tentatively, D is TRBD1 or TRBD2 (6 bases each). V lost 0 bases and J lost 4, with 14 bases in between. The CDR3 is 16 amino acids. Germline CDR1 reads LNHNV; CDR2 reads YYDKDF (reference sequence). The CDR3 loop is CATSREPGEGADTQYF. The CDR3, as DNA: TGTGCCACCAGCAGAGAGCCGGGAGAGGGGGCAGATACGCAGTATTTT.

The J gene is TRBJ1-1, the V gene TRBV10-2; the D is unclear. Germline V lookup: CDR1 WSHSY, CDR2 SAAADI. The CDR3 extends over 14 amino acids. V lost 6 bases and J 1 base, leaving 12 bases between the germline ends. CDR3 sequence reads: CASRSTGTNTEAFF. CDR3 sequence (DNA): TGCGCCAGCAGGTCGACGGGTACGAACACTGAAGCTTTCTTT.